These 11 T cell receptor beta chains were sequenced from one sample in a study of T cells in narcolepsy. The method was immunoSEQ multiplex PCR; TCRdb's version includes in-frame clones alone and lacks a portion of them. Of about 33,000 clones in the sample, 90% were seen once. The sample comprised CD45RA- memory CD4+ T cells from PBMCs. The origin of the receptors is a human donor with narcolepsy.

This clone was picked up one time. The CDR3 reads CASSLETSGSSYNEQFF. As DNA, the CDR3 is TGTGCCAGCAGCTTAGAAACTAGCGGGAGTTCCTACAATGAGCAGTTCTTC. The chain recombines TRBV7-9 with TRBJ2-1, with 11 bases fitting TRBD2. Germline V CDR1 and CDR2: SEHNR, FQNEAQ (reference sequence). The length of the CDR3 is 17 residues. V lost 1 base, J lost 1 base, and 3 bases stayed unmatched.

This sequence joins TRBV27 and TRBJ2-7, with TRBD2 as a possible D gene (5 bases). Germline values: CDR1 MNHEY, CDR2 SMNVEV (reference sequence). The ends were cut back, 8 bases at V and 7 bases at J, with 24 bases in the middle. This CDR3 is built from 15 residues. For the CDR3, the DNA is TGTGCCAGCTCGGCAACGGATATGAAGGAGCGGGAGCAGTACTTC. As protein: CASSATDMKEREQYF.

The chain couples TRBV11-2 to TRBJ2-5, with D perhaps matching TRBD2 (6 bases). The J call is uncertain, as TRBJ2-7 better fits the DNA end. The CDR3 is 16 residues long. CDR1 and CDR2 from the germline V gene are SGHAT and FQNNGV. The CDR3 reads CASSTNGGAVSYEQYF. CDR3 bases: TGTGCCAGCAGCACCAACGGAGGGGCAGTCAGCTACGAGCAGTACTTC.

The chain combines TRBV9 with TRBJ2-3, with TRBD2 matching 9 bases. Germline CDR1 SGDLS, CDR2 YYNGEE. The CDR3 spans 14 residues. V lost 5 bases to trimming and J lost 3 bases; unmatched junction nucleotides: 4. The CDR3 here is CASSRLADTDTQYF. The CDR3 DNA reads as TGTGCCAGCAGTAGACTAGCGGATACAGATACGCAGTATTTT.

The gene calls are TRBV9 and TRBJ1-4; 9 bases align to TRBD1. Losses at the gene ends were 3 bases for V and 4 bases for J; bases not matched to a gene: 4. Germline V gives CDR1 SGDLS, CDR2 YYNGEE. This CDR3 has 15 residues. This CDR3 is CASSAKGQGNEKLFF. CDR3 DNA sequence: TGTGCCAGCAGCGCGAAGGGACAGGGTAATGAAAAACTGTTTTTT.

The chain couples TRBV6-7 to TRBJ2-7; possibly TRBD1 or TRBD2 for D (5 bases each). TRBV6-7 is identified as an open reading frame with a role that is uncertain. CDR3 length equals 14 residues. Deletions cut 5 bases from V and 4 bases from J, with 15 bases between. The CDR3 sequence: CASSLGDGTYEQYF. The CDR3 DNA reads TGTGCCAGCAGTCTCGGAGATGGGACGTACGAGCAGTACTTC.

This CDR3 reads CASSFLRQTQYF. CDR3 bases: TGTGCCAGCAGTTTCCTCCGACAGACCCAGTACTTC. The chain combines TRBV28 with TRBJ2-5; unclear D gene. V dropped 3 bases and J dropped 6 bases, with 8 bases sitting between them. The germline CDR1 and CDR2 sequences are MDHEN and SYDVKM. The length of the CDR3 is 12 residues.

The rearrangement links TRBV18 to TRBJ2-1; the match to TRBD2 covers 13 bases. J gave up 8 bases and V 4 bases, and 5 bases lay outside the gene matches. This CDR3 has 15 amino acids. Germline lookup yields CDR1 KGHSH and CDR2 LQKENI. The CDR3 loop is CASSLGTSGIDEQFF. CDR3 nucleotide sequence: TGTGCCAGCTCACTCGGGACTAGCGGGATCGATGAGCAGTTCTTC.

The V and J genes are TRBV2 and TRBJ2-1; D is unclear. CDR3 length equals 13 residues. Trimming left V 7 bases short and J 4 bases short, with 11 bases between. Germline CDR1 and CDR2: SNHLY and FYNNEI. This chain's CDR3 is CASNIGAYNEQFF. CDR3 sequence (DNA): TGTGCCAGCAACATCGGAGCTTACAATGAGCAGTTCTTC.

The chain carries TRBV29-1 and TRBJ1-2; D uncertain. CDR1 SQVTM and CDR2 ANQGSEA come from the germline V gene. Deletions cut 7 bases from V and 7 bases from J, with 19 bases between. The CDR3 runs to 13 residues. CDR3 sequence (DNA): TGCAGCGCCGGTCCCGGAGTTACTGGTGGCTACACCTTC. It translates to CSAGPGVTGGYTF.

This chain connects TRBV27 to TRBJ2-7; 11 bases fit TRBD2. The CDR3 is made up of 14 amino acids. The V gene's germline CDR1 is MNHEY and CDR2 SMNVEV (reference sequence). V lost 5 bases to trimming and J lost 7 bases; unmatched junction nucleotides: 7. CDR3 amino acids: CASSPLAGVGEQYF. CDR3 bases: TGTGCCAGCAGTCCACTAGCGGGAGTGGGGGAGCAGTACTTC.